In this sample, the clone carrying this T cell receptor beta chain turned up a few times. No antigen is known for it. Germline V CDR1 and CDR2: MDHEN, SYDVKM. The length of the CDR3 is 13 residues. V lost 6 bases and J 3 bases, leaving 9 bases between the germline ends. The patients had HPV-negative, locally advanced oral cavity squamous cell carcinoma. Survey sequencing of tumors mostly used about 4.8 ug DNA, two replicates. The protocol was immunoSEQ multiplex PCR, while the TCRdb copy is restricted to in-frame clones and leaves out a portion. The sample holds 13,000 or so clones, about 60% seen once. This sample was included in a study of neoadjuvant anti-PD-1 for oral cavity cancer. Study-wide background: Around day 43, patients without progression received a fourth nivolumab dose before surgery. Study outcomes and limitations: Each response group had just three patients in TCR analyses.

Specimen: tumor tissue, collected before nivolumab (anti-PD-1) treatment. The sequence was obtained from a person between 35 and 79 years old with oral cavity squamous cell carcinoma. This rearrangement joins TRBV28 to TRBJ1-5; maybe TRBD1 (5 bases). The CDR3 region is CASRRQINQPQHF. DNA for the CDR3: TGTGCCAGCAGGCGACAGATCAATCAGCCCCAGCATTTT.